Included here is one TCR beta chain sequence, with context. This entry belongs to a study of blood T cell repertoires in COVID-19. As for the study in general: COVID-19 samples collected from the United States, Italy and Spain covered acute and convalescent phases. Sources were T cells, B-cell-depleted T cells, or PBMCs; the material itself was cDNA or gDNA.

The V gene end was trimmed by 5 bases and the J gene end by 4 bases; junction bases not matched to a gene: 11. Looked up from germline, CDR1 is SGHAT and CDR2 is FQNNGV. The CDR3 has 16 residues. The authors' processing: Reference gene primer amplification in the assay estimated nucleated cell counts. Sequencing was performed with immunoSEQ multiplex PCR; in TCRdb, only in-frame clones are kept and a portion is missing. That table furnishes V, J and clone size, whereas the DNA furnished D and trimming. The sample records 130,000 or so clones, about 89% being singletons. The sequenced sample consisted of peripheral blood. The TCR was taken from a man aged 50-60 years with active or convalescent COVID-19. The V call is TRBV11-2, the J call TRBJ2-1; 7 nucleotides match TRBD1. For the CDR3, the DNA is TGTGCCAGCAGCGCCGCGACAGGGTTAGTGTACAATGAGCAGTTCTTC. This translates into CASSAATGLVYNEQFF. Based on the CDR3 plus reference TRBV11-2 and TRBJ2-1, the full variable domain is EAGVAQSPRYKIIEKRQSVAFWCNPISGHATLYWYQQILGQGPKLLIQFQNNGVVDDSQLPKDRFSAERLKGVDSTLKIQPAKLEDSAVYLCASSAATGLVYNEQFFGPGTRLTVL.